The 17 T cell receptor beta chains given below trace back to one sample, sequenced in a study of T-cell memory formation after mild COVID-19. TCRdb independently ran MiXCR on the 5' RACE reads; one entry per CDR3 protein. The profile shows 450,000 to 650,000 distinct CDR3 sequences, 20% to 25% of them singletons. Sample: PBMCs or a T cell subset sorted from them (not recorded which). The receptors originated from an adult woman who had mild COVID-19 (a few samples of this study predate the infection). Cell type and time point are not known.

This clonotype was seen only a few times. The chain combines TRBV6-4 with TRBJ2-7; 11 bases are a match to TRBD2. After removal of 6 bases from V and 2 bases from J, the junction contained 6 bases not matched to a gene. The CDR3 consists of 15 residues. The V gene's germline CDR1 is MRHNA and CDR2 SNTAGT. The CDR3 DNA sequence: TGTGCCAGCAGGGCCGGGACTAGCGGTCCCTACGAGCAGTACTTC. It translates to CASRAGTSGPYEQYF.

This clonotype was seen only a few times. This CDR3 reads CASSADRYEQYF. The CDR3 DNA follows: TGTGCCAGCAGCGCGGACCGGTACGAGCAGTACTTC. The chain links TRBV5-6 to TRBJ2-7, with D hard to call. The CDR3 extends over 12 amino acids. The V end lost 4 bases, the J end lost 4 bases, and 9 bases lay between the germline ends. The V gene's germline CDR1 is SGHDT and CDR2 YYEEEE.

In this sample, this clonotype turned up many times. V gene TRBV12-3 or TRBV12-4 combines with J gene TRBJ2-1; D gene unclear. The V end lost 3 bases, the J end lost 7 bases, and 7 bases lay between the germline ends. CDR3 size: 12 residues. CDR3 region: CASSFGRNEQFF. The CDR3 DNA is TGTGCCAGCAGTTTTGGAAGGAATGAGCAGTTCTTC.

Ten or more counts support this clonotype. V and J are TRBV6-5 and TRBJ2-7; 9 bases match TRBD1. The V and J ends lost 5 bases and 2 bases, in that order; junction bases with no gene match: 4. Germline CDR1 reads MNHEY; CDR2 reads SVGAGI. The CDR3 is 14 amino acids. DNA of the CDR3: TGTGCCAGCAGTGAGGACAGGGGCCCCTACGAGCAGTACTTC. Encoded protein: CASSEDRGPYEQYF.

This clonotype has more than one count but fewer than ten. The chain joins TRBV10-2 to TRBJ2-7, with 7 bases matching TRBD1. The germline gives CDR1 WSHSY, CDR2 SAAADI. V shed 8 bases, J shed 4 bases, and the junction held 8 bases outside the gene matches. This CDR3 is 13 amino acids long. The CDR3 bases are TGCGCCAGCTTAAGGGACAGTTCTTACGAGCAGTACTTC. Its translation: CASLRDSSYEQYF.

This clonotype has more than one count but fewer than ten. The DNA of the CDR3 is TGCGCCAGCAGCTTAGAGGGGGACACCCTCCACTTT. This codes for CASSLEGDTLHF. This rearrangement joins TRBV5-1 to TRBJ1-6, with D possibly matching TRBD1 (6 bases). Germline CDR1 SGHRS, CDR2 YFSETQ. Trimming cost V 2 bases and J 14 bases, with 11 bases left between them. This CDR3 spans 12 amino acids.

The gene calls are TRBV29-1 and TRBJ2-5; D is undetermined. The CDR3 sequence is 12 residues long. V was clipped by 4 bases and J by 5 bases, with 11 bases between them. Germline V gives CDR1 SQVTM, CDR2 ANQGSEA. As DNA, the CDR3 is TGCAGCGTTGTTCGGACGGTTGAGACCCAGTACTTC. Translating gives CSVVRTVETQYF.

This clonotype has at least ten counts. At one boundary the junction diverges from the germline segment, which might be a read error. The V call is TRBV12-3 or TRBV12-4, the J call TRBJ1-1, with D hard to call. The CDR3 sequence is 13 residues long. The CDR3 is CASSSGLNTEAFF. DNA of the CDR3: TGTGCCAGTAGTTCAGGACTTAACACTGAAGCTTTCTTT.

The chain is built from TRBV7-6 and TRBJ1-3, with D perhaps matching TRBD1 (5 bases). This CDR3 is built from 17 residues. Germline CDR1 and CDR2: SGHVS and FNYEAQ. Between the trimmed V and J ends, which lost 1 base and 0 bases, there was a span of 13 bases. The CDR3 spells CASSLGGRGNSGNTIYF. CDR3 sequence (DNA): TGTGCCAGCAGCTTAGGGGGGAGGGGAAACTCTGGAAACACCATATATTTT.

This clonotype was counted at least ten times. The rearrangement uses TRBV5-1 and TRBJ2-2, with unresolved D. V gave up 0 bases and J gave up 3 bases, with 0 bases separating them. The CDR3 spans 12 residues. Germline V gene lookup returns CDR1 SGHRS and CDR2 YFSETQ. CDR3 region: CASSLDTGELFF. As DNA, the CDR3 is TGCGCCAGCAGCTTGGACACCGGGGAGCTGTTTTTT. The entire variable domain, with the rest obtained from reference TRBV5-1 and TRBJ2-2, is as follows: KAGVTQTPRYLIKTRGQQVTLSCSPISGHRSVSWYQQTPGQGLQFLFEYFSETQRNKGNFPGRFSGRQFSNSRSEMNVSTLELGDSALYLCASSLDTGELFFGEGSRLTVL.

A few counts support this clonotype. This chain links TRBV7-8 with TRBJ2-2, with 8 bases matching TRBD2. The CDR3 sequence is 17 residues long. With V trimmed by 3 bases and J by 2 bases, 8 bases remained unmatched. Germline values: CDR1 SGHVS, CDR2 FQNEAQ. In DNA, the CDR3 is TGTGCCAGCAGCTTTCTACGACTAGCGCTTAACACCGGGGAGCTGTTTTTT. Amino acid sequence: CASSFLRLALNTGELFF.

The rearrangement links TRBV5-1 to TRBJ1-2; 9 bases agree with TRBD1. J lost 8 bases, V lost 4 bases, and 9 bases had no gene match. This CDR3 has 14 amino acids. CDR1 and CDR2 from the germline V gene are SGHRS and YFSETQ. CDR3 sequence reads: CASSVDRGHGGYTF. The CDR3, as DNA: TGCGCCAGCAGCGTGGACAGGGGCCACGGCGGCTACACCTTC.

V is TRBV27 and J is TRBJ2-7; 16 nucleotides align to TRBD2. Germline loops: CDR1 MNHEY, CDR2 SMNVEV (reference sequence). CDR3 length: 18 residues. J lost 0 bases, V lost 2 bases, and 4 bases had no gene match. In DNA, the CDR3 is TGTGCCAGCAGTTTACCCGGGACTAGCGGGAGGGCCTCCTACGAGCAGTACTTC. This codes for CASSLPGTSGRASYEQYF.

The rearrangement links TRBV12-3 or TRBV12-4 to TRBJ1-6; TRBD1 agrees at 9 bases. V lost 3 bases to trimming and J lost 5 bases; unmatched junction nucleotides: 8. The CDR3 totals 17 residues. CDR3: CASSFLTGGRNNSPLHF. CDR3 nucleotides: TGTGCCAGCAGTTTCCTGACAGGGGGTCGGAATAATTCACCCCTCCACTTT.

CDR3 protein: CASSRETEREYF. CDR3 in DNA: TGTGCCAGTAGTCGGGAAACGGAGAGGGAGTACTTC. This chain links TRBV19 with TRBJ2-7; a possible D gene is TRBD2 (5 bases). The CDR3 runs 12 residues. Germline lookup yields CDR1 LNHDA and CDR2 SQIVND (reference sequence). V dropped 5 bases and J dropped 11 bases, with 16 bases sitting between them.

This clonotype was seen a handful of times. V and J are TRBV6-1 and TRBJ2-3; perhaps TRBD2 as D (7 bases). The germline V and J ends were trimmed by 1 base and 6 bases, with 17 bases remaining between them. CDR3 size: 16 residues. From germline, CDR1 is MNHNS and CDR2 SASEGT. DNA of the CDR3: TGTGCCAGCAGTGAAGGCTATGCGGGGGCAGGGGATACGCAGTATTTT. It codes for CASSEGYAGAGDTQYF.

The rearrangement joins TRBV20-1 to TRBJ1-1; no firm D call. Germline loops: CDR1 DFQATT, CDR2 SNEGSKA (reference sequence). The CDR3 has 13 amino acids. V lost 8 bases, J lost 0 bases, and 13 bases lay in between. CDR3 DNA: TGCAGTCTAGGTGTGACCCTGAACACTGAAGCTTTCTTT. Its protein product is CSLGVTLNTEAFF.